Listed below are T cell receptor beta chains from one sample, sequenced in a study of T cell responses to AZD1222 COVID-19 vaccine. Method: immunoSEQ multiplex PCR; TCRdb's copy keeps in-frame clones and lacks some. The table has roughly 200,000 clones, approximately 94% seen once. The starting material was peripheral blood, obtained 28 days after the second dose of the MenACWY control vaccine. The receptors stem from an adult who received the MenACWY meningococcal vaccine as a control. Each CDR3 is given with its conserved first and last residue. D genes are given only for firm matches. The size field is filled for only some rows; it gives once, few, many or a size class.

length	V	size	J	D	DNA	CDR3
15	TRBV5-1	NA	TRBJ1-2	NA	TGCGCCAGCAGCTCCCAAGATGGAGCAAACTATGGCTACACCTTC	CASSSQDGANYGYTF
12	TRBV29-1	once	TRBJ2-7	NA	TGCAGCGCATTAGCGGCAACCTACGAGCAGTACTTC	CSALAATYEQYF
15	TRBV9	NA	TRBJ1-1	TRBD1	TGTGCCAGCAGCGTGGGGACAGACTCGAACACTGAAGCTTTCTTT	CASSVGTDSNTEAFF
17	TRBV10-3	NA	TRBJ2-2	NA	TGTGCCATCTCCAACGAGGAGGGGGTTTCGAACACCGGGGAGCTGTTTTTT	CAISNEEGVSNTGELFF
13	TRBV3-1/TRBV3-2	NA	TRBJ2-7	TRBD1	TGTGCCAGCCGGGGACAGGGGGCCTACGAGCAGTACTTC	CASRGQGAYEQYF
16	TRBV11-3	NA	TRBJ2-2	TRBD2	TGTGCCAGCAGCCAACGGACTAGCGGGGGCACCGGGGAGCTGTTTTTT	CASSQRTSGGTGELFF
15	TRBV12-5	NA	TRBJ1-2	NA	TGTGCTAGTGCCCTTGACAGGCCACCTAACTATGGCTACACCTTC	CASALDRPPNYGYTF
14	TRBV7-6	NA	TRBJ2-7	TRBD1	TGTGCCAGCAGCTCGGGGACAGGGTCCTACGAGCAGTACTTC	CASSSGTGSYEQYF
13	TRBV6-5	NA	TRBJ2-7	NA	TGTGCCAGCAGAGGCCCCGACAGCTACGAGCAGTACTTC	CASRGPDSYEQYF
11	TRBV29-1	NA	TRBJ1-1	NA	TGCAGCGTTGAGGGCTCAGGCCCAGCTTTCTTT	CSVEGSGPAFF
13	TRBV4-2	NA	TRBJ2-1	NA	TGTGCCAGCAGCCAAGGAGATACAACTGAGCAGTTCTTC	CASSQGDTTEQFF
12	TRBV12-1	NA	TRBJ1-4	NA	TGTGCCAGCATACAGGGGTTGCGAAAACTGTTTTTT	CASIQGLRKLFF
16	TRBV18	NA	TRBJ1-6	NA	TGTGCCAGCTCACCCGCTTGGTCACGGTATAATTCACCCCTCCACTTT	CASSPAWSRYNSPLHF
12	TRBV2	NA	TRBJ1-1	NA	TGTGCCAGCAAGGAGGGGGGACATAGGTATTTCTTT	CASKEGGHRYFF
16	TRBV6-6	once	TRBJ1-3	TRBD1	TGTGCCAGCAGTCGACAAACAGGGGGCTCTGGAAACACCATATATTTT	CASSRQTGGSGNTIYF
15	TRBV6-1	NA	TRBJ1-6	NA	TGTGCCAGCAGTGAATATTCGGGCGCGGGTTCACCCCTCCACTTT	CASSEYSGAGSPLHF
15	TRBV5-4	NA	TRBJ2-5	TRBD2	TGTGCCAGCGGACTAGCGGGGGGTGGCGGAGAGACCCAGTACTTC	CASGLAGGGGETQYF
15	TRBV4-2	NA	TRBJ2-1	NA	TGTGCCAGCACCCTCCGTCGCGGGGCCTACAATGAGCAGTTCTTC	CASTLRRGAYNEQFF
14	TRBV6-5	NA	TRBJ1-3	TRBD1	TGTGCCGCCGGGACAGGTTCCTCTGGAAACACCATATATTTT	CAAGTGSSGNTIYF
13	TRBV11-1	NA	TRBJ2-7	NA	TGTGCCAGCAGCACCGACACTTCCTACGAGCAGTACTTC	CASSTDTSYEQYF
13	TRBV3-1/TRBV3-2	NA	TRBJ1-5	NA	TGTGCCAGCAGCCAGGGGGAAGATCAGCCCCAGCATTTT	CASSQGEDQPQHF
13	TRBV27	once	TRBJ1-5	NA	TGTGCCAGCAGTTTAAACCGAAATCAGCCCCAGCATTTT	CASSLNRNQPQHF
13	TRBV5-1	NA	TRBJ2-7	TRBD1	TGCGCCAGCAAAACCGGGACAGGGAACGAGCAGTACTTC	CASKTGTGNEQYF
14	TRBV3-1/TRBV3-2	NA	TRBJ2-3	NA	TGTGCCAGCAGCCAAGATTTGGGCGGTGGTACGCAGTATTTT	CASSQDLGGGTQYF
15	TRBV7-9	NA	TRBJ2-1	TRBD2	TGTGCCAGCAGCTTAAGGAGCGGGGGCCCCAATGAGCAGTTCTTC	CASSLRSGGPNEQFF
13	TRBV3-1/TRBV3-2	NA	TRBJ2-3	TRBD1	TGTGCCAGCAGCCAGGGGGTCGGGACAGAACAGTATTTT	CASSQGVGTEQYF
16	TRBV5-1	NA	TRBJ1-2	TRBD1	TGCGCCAGCAGCTTGGGACAGGGGACGAGTAGCTATGGCTACACCTTC	CASSLGQGTSSYGYTF
15	TRBV7-2	NA	TRBJ2-7	NA	TGTGCCAGCAGCTTAGAAGCAGGGGCCCCTTACGAGCAGTACTTC	CASSLEAGAPYEQYF
16	TRBV2	NA	TRBJ2-7	TRBD1	TGTGCCAGCAGTGAAGCGCTCGACAGGGCCCCCTACGAGCAGTACTTC	CASSEALDRAPYEQYF
13	TRBV6-5	NA	TRBJ1-1	NA	TGTGCCAGCAGCATTAAGGGGAGTTCTGAAGCTTTCTTT	CASSIKGSSEAFF
18	TRBV9	NA	TRBJ2-7	TRBD2	TGTGCCAGCAGCGTAGCTACGGTGGGACTAGCGGGAGACTACGAGCAGTACTTC	CASSVATVGLAGDYEQYF
15	TRBV11-2	NA	TRBJ2-3	TRBD2	TGTGCCAGCAGCTATGGGCGGGGGGATACAGATACGCAGTATTTT	CASSYGRGDTDTQYF